This TCR beta chain was retrieved from a study of blood T cells in healthy people across ages. The use of a sample-barcoded 5' primer and a J-beta primer mix characterized a second PCR of about 7 to 12 cycles. Each CDR3 protein is one row after TCRdb ran MiXCR on the 5' RACE reads. The repertoire includes about 2 million distinct CDR3 sequences, just under 50% of them detected once, and approximately 2.1% sits in the top ten. The V and J ends lost 5 bases and 5 bases, in that order; junction bases with no gene match: 8. The CDR3 is 15 residues long. Looked up from germline, CDR1 is DFQATT and CDR2 is SNEGSKA (reference sequence).

The sequenced sample consisted of blood. The sequence was collected from a woman between 40 and 55 years old in good health. This chain uses TRBV20-1 with TRBJ1-5, with 11 positions matching TRBD1. As DNA, the CDR3 is TGCAGTGCTCGGGACAGGGGGACCCTTTATCAGCCCCAGCATTTT. It is translated as CSARDRGTLYQPQHF.